The clone carrying this TCR beta chain was seen at least ten times. Library construction for TCR beta used iRepertoire HTBI primers and Arm-PCR of CDR3 regions. TCRdb re-called the multiplex PCR reads through MiXCR, storing one row per CDR3 protein. This sample yields hundreds of thousands of distinct CDR3 sequences, of which 15% to 20% are seen a single time; 18% belongs to the top ten. The sample comes from a study of regulatory T cells in long-lasting Graves disease. This CDR3 region has 17 residues. Germline CDR1 and CDR2: SGHAT and FQNNGV. The V and J ends lost 5 bases and 7 bases, in that order; junction bases with no gene match: 14. Time point indicated: newly diagnosed GD, antithyroid drugs for less than 3 months. The TCR library used RNA extracted from PBMCs. This same sample was also part of a study on T cells in Graves' hyperthyroidism and ophthalmopathy.

The clonotype originates from a woman aged 25 to 39 with Graves disease. The sequences come from peripheral blood mononuclear cells (PBMCs), collected at new diagnosis, from a patient treated with antithyroid drugs. The rearrangement links TRBV11-2 to TRBJ2-1; 10 positions agree with TRBD1. CDR3 in amino acids: CASSTGPGTGEWNEQFF. CDR3 DNA: TGTGCCAGCAGCACTGGCCCCGGGACAGGGGAATGGAATGAGCAGTTCTTC.